This passage covers 6 T cell receptor beta chains from one sample sequenced in a study of shared clonotypes between healthy human individuals (dated by TCRdb to the early 2020s). The library was generated by the immunoSEQ multiplex PCR assay. TCRdb carries this immuneACCESS record with in-frame sequences only. Its versions omit some clonotypes, under half of them owing to an unresolved V gene in the studies checked, with the rest unexplained. This sample holds approximately 470,000 clones; almost 80% were observed only once. The top ten clones comprise around 12% of the sample. The sequenced material came from PBMCs. The receptors here all came from a middle-aged woman in good health. Some clones in this sample may be carry-over from other donors' samples.

This clone was observed a few times. This rearrangement joins TRBV10-3 to TRBJ2-1, with 13 nucleotides matching TRBD2. Trimming took 8 bases from V and 6 from J; bases not matched to a gene: 7. Germline assignment: CDR1 ENHRY and CDR2 SYGVKD. The CDR3 extends over 15 amino acids. CDR3 DNA sequence: TGTGCCATCGCCGGGACTAGCGGGGTCGGCAATGAGCAGTTCTTC. Protein product: CAIAGTSGVGNEQFF.

V usage is TRBV11-1 and J usage is TRBJ2-6; no clear D. V was pared by 7 bases and J by 7 bases, with 8 bases between. Germline V gene data show CDR1 as SGHAT and CDR2 as FQDESV (reference sequence). The CDR3 covers 12 residues. Written as DNA, the CDR3 is TGTGCCAGCATGGCATCCGCCAACGTCCTGACTTTC. Translated: CASMASANVLTF.

This clone was seen at least ten times. This rearrangement joins TRBV4-2 to TRBJ2-1, with a tentative D call TRBD2 (6 bases). Germline assignment: CDR1 LGHNA and CDR2 YNFKEQ. The V end lost 0 bases, the J end lost 3 bases, and 12 bases lay between the germline ends. This CDR3 has 16 amino acids. The CDR3 spells CASSQDPTSGYNEQFF. CDR3 coding DNA: TGTGCCAGCAGCCAAGATCCGACTAGTGGCTACAATGAGCAGTTCTTC.

The V gene is TRBV19, the J gene TRBJ1-5; 11 positions agree with TRBD1. V lost 6 bases, J lost 5 bases, and 6 bases stayed unmatched. Germline V gene sequence: CDR1 LNHDA, CDR2 SQIVND (reference sequence). This CDR3 is 15 amino acids long. The CDR3 nucleotides are TGTGCCAGTAGGAGGGGGACAGGGGGTGATCAGCCCCAGCATTTT. It encodes CASRRGTGGDQPQHF. The full variable domain, in which reference TRBV19 and TRBJ1-5 provide the parts outside the CDR3, is DGGITQSPKYLFRKEGQNVTLSCEQNLNHDAMYWYRQDPGQGLRLIYYSQIVNDFQKGDIAEGYSVSREKKESFPLTVTSAQKNPTAFYLCASRRGTGGDQPQHFGDGTRLSIL.

The J gene is TRBJ2-3, the V gene TRBV28; D may correspond to TRBD1 or TRBD2 (5 bases each). The CDR3 is 12 amino acids. The germline V gene encodes CDR1 MDHEN and CDR2 SYDVKM. Trimming shortened V by 6 bases and J by 4 bases, and 8 bases separated the two germline ends. CDR3 in DNA: TGTGCCAGCAGGGGGACCTCAGATACGCAGTATTTT. This encodes CASRGTSDTQYF.

The rearrangement uses TRBV6-1 and TRBJ1-2; D call uncertain. The CDR3 has 16 amino acids. V shed 0 bases and J shed 0 bases, with 11 bases lying between them. Germline CDR1 reads MNHNS; CDR2 reads SASEGT. The CDR3 DNA reads as TGTGCCAGCAGTGAAGCCATACCAACCTCTAACTATGGCTACACCTTC. Translated: CASSEAIPTSNYGYTF.